One sample yielded the 12 T cell receptor beta chains listed below, sequenced in a study of CD8+ T cells in alopecia areata. Extracted from the samples, RNA was reverse transcribed into cDNA to serve as the sequencing template. TCRdb keeps only in-frame clones here, not all; method: immunoSEQ multiplex PCR. The profile shows some 95,000 clones, about 40% of them singletons. The sample was CD4+ T cells sorted from blood. Receptors were obtained from a human donor with alopecia areata.

The rearrangement links TRBV11-2 to TRBJ2-4; D uncertain. V lost 4 bases and J 0 bases, leaving 10 bases between the germline ends. The CDR3 length is 15 residues. Germline V lookup: CDR1 SGHAT, CDR2 FQNNGV. This chain's CDR3 is CASSYTDGAKNIQYF. The CDR3 region has the DNA TGTGCCAGCAGCTACACTGACGGAGCCAAAAACATTCAGTACTTC.

This sequence joins TRBV5-1 and TRBJ2-1; 7 bases agree with TRBD1. Looked up from germline, CDR1 is SGHRS and CDR2 is YFSETQ. With 0 bases clipped from V and 2 bases from J, the junction kept 2 bases outside the gene matches. CDR3 length equals 15 residues. Written as DNA, the CDR3 is TGCGCCAGCAGCTTGGGAGGGACAGCCTACAATGAGCAGTTCTTC. It codes for CASSLGGTAYNEQFF.

In this sample, this clone turned up a few times. The chain has TRBV28 and TRBJ1-2, with D hard to call. Germline CDR1 MDHEN, CDR2 SYDVKM. The length of the CDR3 is 14 residues. The germline V and J ends were trimmed by 6 bases and 4 bases, with 15 bases remaining between them. As DNA, the CDR3 is TGTGCCAGCAGCTCCCCCGGGGTTCCCTATGGCTACACCTTC. Its protein product is CASSSPGVPYGYTF.

Only a few counts were recorded for this clone. This chain connects TRBV18 to TRBJ1-3, with 7 bases identical to TRBD1. The CDR3 runs to 14 residues. Germline lookup yields CDR1 KGHSH and CDR2 LQKENI. The ends lost 2 bases at V and 5 bases at J; junction bases unmatched: 3. CDR3 amino acids: CASSPSGQRNTIYF. The CDR3 nucleotides are TGTGCCAGCTCACCATCGGGACAGAGAAACACCATATATTTT.

This clone was counted only a few times. This chain links TRBV30 with TRBJ1-5; D is undetermined. This CDR3 has 14 residues. The germline gives CDR1 GTSNPN, CDR2 SVGIG (reference sequence). Trimming took 2 bases from V and 5 from J, leaving 13 bases between them. CDR3 in DNA: TGTGCCTGGAGTTTAAATTGGTTCGATCAGCCCCAGCATTTT. Translation: CAWSLNWFDQPQHF.

The sample holds a few counts of this clone. The chain uses TRBV29-1 and TRBJ1-1, with D perhaps matching TRBD1 (6 bases). V was pared by 6 bases and J by 3 bases, with 14 bases between. Germline V gives CDR1 SQVTM, CDR2 ANQGSEA. This CDR3 is built from 13 residues. CDR3: CSVTGRAYTEAFF. For the CDR3, the DNA is TGCAGCGTGACAGGAAGGGCTTACACTGAAGCTTTCTTT.

This clone was seen a few times. This rearrangement joins TRBV29-1 to TRBJ2-6, with 7 bases matching TRBD1. V lost 4 bases and J lost 1; bases outside the gene matches: 7. CDR1 is SQVTM and CDR2 is ANQGSEA in the germline V gene. The CDR3 loop spans 16 amino acids. DNA for the CDR3: TGCAGCGTTGGACAGGGAGTAGGGTCTGGGGCCAACGTCCTGACTTTC. This encodes CSVGQGVGSGANVLTF.

This clone was counted a few times. The rearrangement links TRBV29-1 to TRBJ2-2, with D unresolved. From germline, CDR1 is SQVTM and CDR2 ANQGSEA. Trimming removed 5 bases at V and 2 bases at J, with 9 bases between. The CDR3 extends over 13 amino acids. CDR3 region: CSVWYTNTGELFF. The DNA for the CDR3 is TGCAGCGTTTGGTACACAAACACCGGGGAGCTGTTTTTT.

The CDR3 here is CSVAQGARYEQYF. The DNA of the CDR3 is TGCAGCGTTGCCCAGGGGGCAAGGTACGAGCAGTACTTC. This chain uses TRBV29-1 with TRBJ2-7; 8 bases align to TRBD1. J was trimmed by 4 bases and V by 4 bases; bases with no gene match: 6. The CDR3 sequence is 13 residues long. The germline V gene encodes CDR1 SQVTM and CDR2 ANQGSEA.

In this sample, this clone turned up a few times. This rearrangement joins TRBV29-1 to TRBJ2-6; D is perhaps TRBD2 (5 bases). The CDR3 runs to 16 residues. Trimming took 4 bases from V and 3 from J, leaving 16 bases between them. CDR1 SQVTM and CDR2 ANQGSEA come from the germline V gene. The CDR3 reads CSVGVRDGFGANVLTF. The CDR3 DNA is TGCAGCGTTGGGGTGAGGGATGGCTTTGGGGCCAACGTCCTGACTTTC.

Only a few counts were recorded for this clone. V and J are TRBV29-1 and TRBJ2-5; 7 bases match TRBD2. J gave up 1 base and V 0 bases, and 2 bases lay outside the gene matches. This CDR3 spans 14 amino acids. Germline CDR1 is SQVTM and CDR2 is ANQGSEA. For the CDR3, the DNA is TGCAGCGTTGAAGATCGACTAGCCCAAGAGACCCAGTACTTC. Its protein product is CSVEDRLAQETQYF.

The J gene is TRBJ2-1, the V gene TRBV30, with D perhaps matching TRBD2 (5 bases). Trimming took off 2 bases at V and 8 bases at J, with 13 bases between the two ends. The V gene's germline CDR1 is GTSNPN and CDR2 SVGIG (reference sequence). The CDR3 sequence is 13 residues long. Here the CDR3 DNA reads TGTGCCTGGAGTCCGGGGATACACCATGAGCAGTTCTTC. Translating gives CAWSPGIHHEQFF.